The rows below give T cell receptor beta chains drawn from one sample of a study of identical twins. Each CDR3 protein gets one entry after TCRdb re-called the 5' RACE reads with MiXCR. The sample holds 250,000 or so distinct CDR3 sequences, 6% to 8.5% seen once. The same data also went into a second study, on yellow fever vaccine responses in identical twins.

Sequenced material: CD8+ T cells sorted from blood. The receptors originated from a woman aged 18-30 years in good health. Both conserved end residues are part of each CDR3.

TRBV9	TRBJ2-1	CASSVTSLAYNEQFF
TRBV2	TRBJ1-2	CASSEQLRDRRYGYTF
TRBV6-5	TRBJ1-1	CASSYAPPTVGLNTEAFF
TRBV24-1	TRBJ1-2	CATSTSGLDYGYTF
TRBV2	TRBJ2-7	CASSELAATYEQYF
TRBV3-1	TRBJ2-7	CASSLLGEGYEQYF
TRBV20-1	TRBJ2-5	CSARDQKTGEVRKSQYF
TRBV28	TRBJ2-3	CASSSHGRTGTDTQYF
TRBV5-1	TRBJ2-1	CASSLRQGGDEQFF
TRBV11-2	TRBJ2-5	CASSLRQGKETQYF
TRBV12-3/TRBV12-4	TRBJ2-2	CASSRGGVAGELFF
TRBV7-9	TRBJ2-2	CASSSLGRQKNTGELFF
TRBV10-3	TRBJ1-1	CATQGQGGNTEAFF
TRBV27	TRBJ2-4	CASGGHPGDIQYF
TRBV7-7	TRBJ2-1	CASSSDGSSYNEQFF
TRBV20-1	TRBJ1-1	CSARGGPEAFF
TRBV28	TRBJ2-1	CASTVDSLSYNEQFF
TRBV5-1	TRBJ1-2	CASSKGTASNYGYTF
TRBV27	TRBJ2-1	CASSFQGADEQFF
TRBV13	TRBJ1-1	CASSLQEPTEAFF
TRBV6-5	TRBJ1-2	CASKQGSGYTF
TRBV6-2/TRBV6-3	TRBJ2-7	CASSARVAGPYEQYF
TRBV5-5	TRBJ1-1	CASSPEGGTGDTEAFF
TRBV11-1	TRBJ2-7	CASSLSGGPTYEQYF
TRBV5-5	TRBJ1-5	CASSLDRFSNQPQHF
TRBV6-1	TRBJ2-1	CASSLLHPDPSSYNEQFF
TRBV11-1	TRBJ2-3	CASSRLSGTSGGLVDTQYF
TRBV24-1	TRBJ2-2	CATSETGSGELFF
TRBV6-1	TRBJ1-4	CASRHTGTGGDEKLFF
TRBV7-9	TRBJ2-3	CASSLALEDTQYF
TRBV27	TRBJ2-5	CASSAYRGKETQYF
TRBV27	TRBJ2-1	CASSLLRPAGGLGEQFF
TRBV4-1	TRBJ2-3	CASSPSADTQYF
TRBV15	TRBJ2-3	CATSTRTGTDTQYF
TRBV12-3/TRBV12-4	TRBJ2-3	CASSLLATASTDTQYF
TRBV12-3/TRBV12-4	TRBJ1-4	CASSLTGDTNEKLFF
TRBV10-3	TRBJ2-2	CAISPIGTSDSNTGELFF
TRBV4-2	TRBJ2-1	CASSQLLGDEQFF
TRBV9	TRBJ2-2	CASSVDRGTGELFF
TRBV9	TRBJ2-1	CASSPPVAGGPVNEQFF
TRBV6-2/TRBV6-3	TRBJ1-5	CASRQITGPRSNQPQHF
TRBV6-1	TRBJ2-1	CASSEAVVYRSSYNEQFF
TRBV29-1	TRBJ1-1	CSVPAGGNTEAFF
TRBV9	TRBJ1-2	CASSPGVPSYGYTF
TRBV2	TRBJ1-1	CASSGLLGTEAFF
TRBV20-1	TRBJ1-1	CSARDGVDRGRLDTEAFF
TRBV20-1	TRBJ2-2	CSARDGKDTHTGELFF
TRBV6-1	TRBJ1-5	CASSPRGVWGSQHF
TRBV5-1	TRBJ2-6	CASRRDNSGANVLTF
TRBV27	TRBJ2-2	CASTRTAQFTGELFF
TRBV5-1	TRBJ1-1	CASSLKGPNTEAFF
TRBV7-8	TRBJ1-1	CASSSPSTGQTMTFF
TRBV9	TRBJ2-7	CASSFGGTEQYF
TRBV7-8	TRBJ1-1	CASSLFGNTEAFF
TRBV5-8	TRBJ2-1	CASTPLGAGGYNEQFF
TRBV3-1	TRBJ2-1	CASSQVSGGNYNEQFF
TRBV11-2	TRBJ2-7	CASSRSIGTEQYF
TRBV20-1	TRBJ2-2	CSARDVADTGELFF
TRBV27	TRBJ2-2	CATSRVAGELFF
TRBV12-5	TRBJ2-1	CASGQPPSGNEQFF